This is a list of T cell receptor beta chains from one sample in a study of T cell responses to AZD1222 COVID-19 vaccine. Assay: immunoSEQ multiplex PCR; the TCRdb copy retains only in-frame clones and omits some. The table has around 140,000 clones, roughly 93% seen once. Sample: peripheral blood, taken on day 0 of AZD1222 vaccination. The receptors stem from an adult in good health. Each CDR3 is given with its conserved first and last residue. A D gene is named only where the DNA matches it firmly.

J: TRBJ1-6
V: TRBV20-1
D: TRBD1
length: 15
DNA: TGCAGTGCTAGTTTGGAGGACAGGATTAATTCACCCCTCCACTTT
CDR3: CSASLEDRINSPLHF

J: TRBJ2-7
V: TRBV28
D: -
length: 13
DNA: TGTGCCAGCAGCGAAGCCGGGGTGGACGAGCAGTACTTC
CDR3: CASSEAGVDEQYF

J: TRBJ1-5
V: TRBV30
D: TRBD1
length: 16
DNA: TGTGCCTGGAGTGGACGACAGGGCTCGGGCAATCAGCCCCAGCATTTT
CDR3: CAWSGRQGSGNQPQHF

J: TRBJ2-7
V: TRBV6-1
D: -
length: 16
DNA: TGTGCCAGCAGTGAAGCGCGGGGGACAAGCGCCGACGAGCAGTACTTC
CDR3: CASSEARGTSADEQYF

J: TRBJ2-7
V: TRBV3-1/TRBV3-2
D: -
length: 17
DNA: TGTGCCAGCAGCCAAGAGCCCCCCGGGACTTTCTTCTACGAGCAGTACTTC
CDR3: CASSQEPPGTFFYEQYF

J: TRBJ2-7
V: TRBV6-1
D: -
length: 13
DNA: TGTGCCAGCAGTGAAGTAGGAGTCTACGAGCAGTACTTC
CDR3: CASSEVGVYEQYF

J: TRBJ2-7
V: TRBV19
D: -
length: 16
DNA: TGTGCCAGTAGTGAGGTCCGACAGGGAGGTTCCTACGAGCAGTACTTC
CDR3: CASSEVRQGGSYEQYF

J: TRBJ2-1
V: TRBV6-5
D: -
length: 15
DNA: TGTGCCAGCAGGGCACCCGGACAGCAGTTCAATGAGCAGTTCTTC
CDR3: CASRAPGQQFNEQFF

J: TRBJ2-2
V: TRBV7-6
D: TRBD2
length: 16
DNA: TGTGCCAGCAGCTTCACTAGCGGGAGGAACACCGGGGAGCTGTTTTTT
CDR3: CASSFTSGRNTGELFF

J: TRBJ2-1
V: TRBV7-9
D: TRBD2
length: 16
DNA: TGTGCCAGCAGCCTGCTATCTAGCGGGGGGGACAATGAGCAGTTCTTC
CDR3: CASSLLSSGGDNEQFF

J: TRBJ1-2
V: TRBV29-1
D: TRBD1
length: 11
DNA: TGCAGCGTTACGACAGGGAGTGGCTACACCTTC
CDR3: CSVTTGSGYTF

J: TRBJ1-4
V: TRBV28
D: -
length: 10
DNA: TGTGCCAGCTGGAATGAAAAACTGTTTTTT
CDR3: CASWNEKLFF

J: TRBJ1-5
V: TRBV18
D: -
length: 14
DNA: TGTGCCAGCTCACCTTACAGGGAGAATCAGCCCCAGCATTTT
CDR3: CASSPYRENQPQHF

J: TRBJ1-4
V: TRBV3-1/TRBV3-2
D: TRBD1
length: 13
DNA: TGTGCCAGCAGCCCCTGGGACAGGGTGAAACTGTTTTTT
CDR3: CASSPWDRVKLFF

J: TRBJ1-1
V: TRBV4-1
D: -
length: 15
DNA: TGCGCCAGCAGCCAAGAAGCGGCGGGGGGCACTGAAGCTTTCTTT
CDR3: CASSQEAAGGTEAFF

J: TRBJ1-1
V: TRBV4-1
D: -
length: 13
DNA: TGCGCCAGCACTCCGGAGAATAGGGGTGAAGCTTTCTTT
CDR3: CASTPENRGEAFF

J: TRBJ2-2
V: TRBV15
D: -
length: 13
DNA: TGTGCCACCAGCAGAGATGCGGCCCGGGAGCTGTTTTTT
CDR3: CATSRDAARELFF

J: TRBJ2-3
V: TRBV18
D: -
length: 15
DNA: TGTGCCAGCTCACCGAGCGCTAAACGCACAGATACGCAGTATTTT
CDR3: CASSPSAKRTDTQYF

J: TRBJ2-2
V: TRBV19
D: -
length: 16
DNA: TGTGCCAGTAGTATAGGGGCCAGGGTGACCCCCGGGGAGCTGTTTTTT
CDR3: CASSIGARVTPGELFF

J: TRBJ1-1
V: TRBV12-3/TRBV12-4
D: -
length: 12
DNA: TGTGCCAGCAGCCGCAGGTACACTGAAGCTTTCTTT
CDR3: CASSRRYTEAFF

J: TRBJ2-7
V: TRBV7-9
D: -
length: 14
DNA: TGTGCCAGCAGCTTACTAGGTGATTACCACGAGCAGTACTTC
CDR3: CASSLLGDYHEQYF

J: TRBJ2-5
V: TRBV11-2
D: TRBD2
length: 16
DNA: TGTGCCAGCAGCTTAGCCAGCGGGGCGTACCAAGAGACCCAGTACTTC
CDR3: CASSLASGAYQETQYF